The 21 T cell receptor beta chains reported below all come from one sample, sequenced in a study of STAT3 mutations in large granular lymphocyte leukemia. Study results and limitations: Every T-cell large granular lymphocyte leukemia patient had at least one immunodominant TCR beta clonotype.

For these TCRs, the target antigens are not known. The table came from immunoSEQ multiplex PCR; TCRdb's copy has only in-frame clones and leaves some out. The table includes 20,000 or so clones, around 93% detected once. The sequenced sample was peripheral blood mononuclear cells. Source of these receptors: a man aged 55 to 70 with T-cell large granular lymphocyte leukemia. Some clones in this sample may be carry-over from other donors' samples.

The rearrangement uses TRBV5-8 and TRBJ2-2; 10 bases line up with TRBD1. The CDR3 covers 15 residues. Germline V CDR1 and CDR2: SGHTS, YDEGEE. V lost 4 bases and J lost 6; bases outside the gene matches: 6. The CDR3 loop is CASSGTGEWAGELFF. The CDR3 coding sequence is TGTGCCAGCAGCGGGACAGGGGAATGGGCCGGGGAGCTGTTTTTT.

The CDR3 DNA reads TGTGCCAGCAGCGTAGGGGACTCGCGGACGACAGAGACCCAGTACTTC. Translated, it gives CASSVGDSRTTETQYF. The chain couples TRBV9 to TRBJ2-5; tentative D call: TRBD2 (6 bases). The ends were cut back, 0 bases at V and 4 bases at J, with 16 bases in the middle. Germline CDR1 reads SGDLS; CDR2 reads YYNGEE. This CDR3 is 16 amino acids long.

This chain joins TRBV7-2 and TRBJ2-5; perhaps TRBD1 as D (5 bases). Between the trimmed V and J ends, which lost 5 bases and 4 bases, there was a span of 14 bases. The germline V gene has CDR1 SGHTA and CDR2 FQGNSA. The CDR3 runs to 14 residues. The CDR3: CASSPPWGRETQYF. The CDR3 DNA is TGTGCCAGCAGCCCCCCGTGGGGCCGAGAGACCCAGTACTTC. The full variable domain, completed using reference TRBV7-2 and TRBJ2-5, is GAGVSQSPSNKVTEKGKDVELRCDPISGHTALYWYRQSLGQGLEFLIYFQGNSAPDKSGLPSDRFSAERTGGSVSTLTIQRTQQEDSAVYLCASSPPWGRETQYFGPGTRLLVL.

The chain uses TRBV7-9 and TRBJ1-6, with 7 bases fitting TRBD1. J lost 0 bases, V lost 1 base, and 6 bases had no gene match. Germline CDR1 is SEHNR and CDR2 is FQNEAQ (reference sequence). CDR3 length equals 18 residues. The CDR3 DNA is TGTGCCAGCAGCTTAGAAGCCAGGGGGAGCTCCTATAATTCACCCCTCCACTTT. The encoded protein is CASSLEARGSSYNSPLHF.

The chain couples TRBV19 to TRBJ2-7; D is possibly TRBD1 (5 bases). Trimming took 5 bases from V and 5 from J, leaving 10 bases between them. The germline V gene has CDR1 LNHDA and CDR2 SQIVND (reference sequence). The CDR3 has 12 amino acids. The CDR3 DNA sequence: TGTGCCAGTAGTCCTCAGGGCGACGAGCAGTACTTC. Protein: CASSPQGDEQYF.

J is TRBJ1-2 and V is TRBV4-2; D is possibly TRBD1 (5 bases). The CDR3 contains 14 residues. V gave up 3 bases and J gave up 4 bases, with 12 bases separating them. Germline lookup yields CDR1 LGHNA and CDR2 YNFKEQ. Written as DNA, the CDR3 is TGTGCCAGCAGCCAGGGGGGGAAGGGCTATGGCTACACCTTC. Translating it yields CASSQGGKGYGYTF.

The chain links TRBV6-5 to TRBJ2-1; no reliable D call. V was pared by 0 bases and J by 3 bases, with 6 bases between. The CDR3 runs to 14 residues. Germline assignment: CDR1 MNHEY and CDR2 SVGAGI. The CDR3: CASSYSRVYNEQFF. CDR3 nucleotide sequence: TGTGCCAGCAGTTACTCCCGGGTCTACAATGAGCAGTTCTTC.

The V call is TRBV7-9, the J call TRBJ2-1; TRBD2 agrees at 12 bases. The J segment lost 1 base and the V segment lost 1 base, leaving 2 bases of the junction unmatched. CDR3 length: 17 residues. The V gene's germline CDR1 is SEHNR and CDR2 FQNEAQ (reference sequence). CDR3 region: CASSLGGTSGSYNEQFF. CDR3 nucleotides: TGTGCCAGCAGCTTAGGGGGGACTAGCGGGTCCTACAATGAGCAGTTCTTC.

The chain employs TRBV6-5 and TRBJ2-1, with 9 bases fitting TRBD2. Per germline, CDR1 MNHEY and CDR2 SVGAGI. Trimming took 2 bases from V and 5 from J; bases not matched to a gene: 4. This CDR3 is built from 15 residues. CDR3 sequence: CASSYMGGRDNEQFF. The CDR3 nucleotides read TGTGCCAGCAGTTACATGGGCGGGAGGGACAATGAGCAGTTCTTC.

The table lists this clone with a few counts. This chain connects TRBV10-2 to TRBJ2-1; D remains unclear. The V end was cut by 10 bases, the J end by 0 bases, with 10 bases between. CDR3 size: 13 residues. CDR1 is WSHSY, CDR2 SAAADI, per germline. CDR3: CATTKSSYNEQFF. The CDR3 region has the DNA TGCGCCACCACCAAGAGCTCCTACAATGAGCAGTTCTTC.

The chain uses TRBV5-1 and TRBJ2-7, with 8 positions matching TRBD1. CDR3 size: 15 residues. V was clipped by 0 bases and J by 6 bases; unmatched bases: 8. Looked up from germline, CDR1 is SGHRS and CDR2 is YFSETQ. The CDR3 is CASSLEGRQGTEQYF. The DNA for the CDR3 is TGCGCCAGCAGCTTGGAAGGGCGACAGGGGACCGAGCAGTACTTC.

The chain recombines TRBV5-1 with TRBJ2-1; 7 bases agree with TRBD1. Germline assignment: CDR1 SGHRS and CDR2 YFSETQ. This CDR3 contains 14 residues. Trimming removed 3 bases from V and 6 bases from J; junction bases left unmatched: 6. The CDR3 loop is CASSSGQPPNEQFF. In DNA form, the CDR3 reads TGCGCCAGCAGCTCGGGACAGCCCCCCAATGAGCAGTTCTTC.

This chain uses TRBV7-9 with TRBJ2-3; D is possibly TRBD2 (6 bases). Looked up from germline, CDR1 is SEHNR and CDR2 is FQNEAQ (reference sequence). The V gene lost 7 bases and the J gene lost 3 bases, with 17 bases spanning the gap. The CDR3 length is 15 residues. The chain's CDR3 is CASTSLGGRTDTQYF. For the CDR3, the DNA is TGTGCCAGCACTTCCCTGGGGGGTCGGACAGATACGCAGTATTTT.

The V gene is TRBV5-1, the J gene TRBJ2-3; unclear D gene. The CDR3 sequence is 15 residues long. With 4 bases removed from V and 0 bases from J, the gap between germline ends came to 12 bases. Germline assignment: CDR1 SGHRS and CDR2 YFSETQ. CDR3 sequence reads: CASSPEPSSTDTQYF. The CDR3 DNA sequence: TGCGCCAGCAGCCCGGAGCCATCGAGCACAGATACGCAGTATTTT.

The rearrangement uses TRBV7-9 and TRBJ1-1, with unresolved D. This CDR3 is 14 amino acids long. CDR1 is SEHNR, CDR2 FQNEAQ, per germline (reference sequence). V was trimmed by 5 bases and J by 5 bases, leaving 15 bases between them. The CDR3 DNA reads as TGTGCCAGCAGCCCCGGAAGGGATGAGACTGAAGCTTTCTTT. Its translation is CASSPGRDETEAFF.

The chain combines TRBV2 with TRBJ2-7; no reliable D call. CDR1 and CDR2 from the germline V gene are SNHLY and FYNNEI. The CDR3 totals 11 residues. The V end was cut by 7 bases, the J end by 5 bases, with 9 bases between. CDR3 DNA: TGTGCCAGCAATGGCGTCAACGAGCAGTACTTC. Its protein product is CASNGVNEQYF.

This rearrangement joins TRBV5-4 to TRBJ1-1; TRBD1 aligns across 7 bases. Germline V gene data show CDR1 as SGHNT and CDR2 as YYREEE (reference sequence). Trimming took 4 bases from V and 3 from J; bases not matched to a gene: 6. The CDR3 spans 14 residues. The CDR3 reads CASSRQGVYTEAFF. The CDR3 nucleotides are TGTGCCAGCAGCCGACAGGGAGTGTACACTGAAGCTTTCTTT.

CDR3 sequence (DNA): TGTGCCAGCAGCTTAGGGGCCTATGGCTACACCTTC. Protein sequence: CASSLGAYGYTF. The V gene is TRBV7-2, the J gene TRBJ1-2; no definite D call. This CDR3 is 12 amino acids long. Trimming shortened V by 1 base and J by 4 bases, and 4 bases separated the two germline ends. Looked up from germline, CDR1 is SGHTA and CDR2 is FQGNSA. Supplemented by reference TRBV7-2 and TRBJ1-2, the full variable domain reads GAGVSQSPSNKVTEKGKDVELRCDPISGHTALYWYRQSLGQGLEFLIYFQGNSAPDKSGLPSDRFSAERTGGSVSTLTIQRTQQEDSAVYLCASSLGAYGYTFGSGTRLTVV.

The CDR3 nucleotides read TGTGCCAGCAGCTTAGAAGGCACTAGCGGTCGCTACGAGCAGTACTTC. Protein sequence: CASSLEGTSGRYEQYF. The V call is TRBV7-2, the J call TRBJ2-7; 8 bases fit TRBD2. Germline CDR1 reads SGHTA; CDR2 reads FQGNSA. Germline trimming cut 1 base from V and 3 bases from J; bases unmatched to any gene: 8. The length of the CDR3 is 16 residues.

The V and J genes are TRBV6-1 and TRBJ1-1; D is uncertain. Trimming shortened V by 6 bases and J by 0 bases, and 11 bases separated the two germline ends. Germline-derived CDR1 and CDR2 are MNHNS and SASEGT. The CDR3 covers 14 residues. CDR3 DNA sequence: TGTGCCAGCAGGGATATCAATATGAACACTGAAGCTTTCTTT. Translation gives CASRDINMNTEAFF.

In its sample, this clone was seen a few times. CDR3 loop: CASSRGVQGSGANVLTF. DNA for the CDR3: TGCGCCAGCAGCCGGGGGGTCCAGGGCTCTGGGGCCAACGTCCTGACTTTC. The rearrangement uses TRBV5-1 and TRBJ2-6, with 7 positions matching TRBD2. Germline CDR1 SGHRS, CDR2 YFSETQ. This CDR3 comprises 17 residues. The ends lost 4 bases at V and 0 bases at J; junction bases unmatched: 7.